This record looks at one T cell receptor (beta chain) sequence and its context. As yet, its antigen is unknown. The source of the sample is a study of T-cell reconstitution after alpha-beta-depleted transplantation in children. Notes on the study in general: T-cell counts and diversity were attributed mostly to newly produced T cells one year after transplant. Alpha-beta T cells about two months after transplant reportedly derived from several hundred expanded graft clones.

CDR1 is SGHRS, CDR2 YFSETQ, per germline. Trimming removed 0 bases from V and 6 bases from J, with 13 bases in between. The length of the CDR3 is 15 residues. TCRbeta library preparation incorporated unique molecular identifiers. TCRdb re-analysed the PCR reads in MiXCR, keeping a single row per CDR3 protein. The table includes about a million distinct CDR3 sequences, roughly 29% detected once. This clonotype originated in a boy in the first two years of life who had a stem cell transplant for SCID, so the T cells may come from the graft donor. The starting material was PBMCs, mostly from graft donor cells, obtained 360 days after TCRalphabeta/CD19-depleted stem cell transplant. The chain uses TRBV5-1 and TRBJ2-1, with D possibly TRBD2 on 5 matching bases. The CDR3 here is CASSLATTGGNEQFF. The CDR3 nucleotides are TGCGCCAGCAGCTTGGCCACCACCGGAGGCAATGAGCAGTTCTTC. The whole variable domain, remainder taken from reference TRBV5-1 and TRBJ2-1, is KAGVTQTPRYLIKTRGQQVTLSCSPISGHRSVSWYQQTPGQGLQFLFEYFSETQRNKGNFPGRFSGRQFSNSRSEMNVSTLELGDSALYLCASSLATTGGNEQFFGPGTRLTVL.